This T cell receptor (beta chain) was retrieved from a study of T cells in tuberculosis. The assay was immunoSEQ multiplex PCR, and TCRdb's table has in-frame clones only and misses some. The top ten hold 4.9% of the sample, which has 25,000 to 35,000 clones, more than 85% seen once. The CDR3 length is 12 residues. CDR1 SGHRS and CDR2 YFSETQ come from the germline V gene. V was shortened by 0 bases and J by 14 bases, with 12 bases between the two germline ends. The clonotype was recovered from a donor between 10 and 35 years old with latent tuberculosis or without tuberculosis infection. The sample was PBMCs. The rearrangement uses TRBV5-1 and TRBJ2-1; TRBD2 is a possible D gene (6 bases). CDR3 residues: CASSLGTEGEFF. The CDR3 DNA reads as TGCGCCAGCAGCTTGGGGACGGAGGGAGAGTTCTTC.